Following are 24 T cell receptor beta chains from one sample sequenced in a study of molecular identifiers for immune sequencing clone quantification. Using its own MiXCR run on the PCR reads, TCRdb lists one record per CDR3 protein. The sample consists of some 580,000 distinct CDR3 sequences, 25% of them appearing once. The specimen sequenced was naive CD8+ T cells from blood, with Jurkat cell RNA spiked in. Sample subset: FACS-sorted CD8+CD4-CCR7+CD45RA+ naive T cells. Source of these receptors: a human donor in good health. Some libraries in this study had Jurkat cell RNA spiked in.

The CDR3: CASSTRLAGVVQETQYF. CDR3 in DNA: TGTGCCAGCAGTACCCGACTAGCCGGTGTCGTCCAAGAGACCCAGTACTTC. The chain combines TRBV6-2 or TRBV6-3 with TRBJ2-5, with 7 nucleotides matching TRBD2. The V and J ends lost 5 bases and 1 base, in that order; junction bases with no gene match: 13. CDR3 length: 17 residues. Germline V lookup: CDR1 MNHEY, CDR2 SVGEGT.

V and J are TRBV28 and TRBJ2-7, with 14 bases matching TRBD2. V lost 4 bases to trimming and J lost 0 bases; unmatched junction nucleotides: 11. Germline V gene data show CDR1 as MDHEN and CDR2 as SYDVKM. CDR3 size: 19 residues. In DNA form, the CDR3 reads TGTGCCAGCAGTTCCCCCGGGACTAGCGGGAGTGGGGGCTCCTACGAGCAGTACTTC. Its translation: CASSSPGTSGSGGSYEQYF. The whole variable domain, filled in from reference TRBV28 and TRBJ2-7, reads DVKVTQSSRYLVKRTGEKVFLECVQDMDHENMFWYRQDPGLGLRLIYFSYDVKMKEKGDIPEGYSVSREKKERFSLILESASTNQTSMYLCASSSPGTSGSGGSYEQYFGPGTRLTVT.

The sample holds a few counts of this clonotype. This chain's CDR3 is CASSQERQGARFYYGYTF. As DNA, the CDR3 is TGCGCCAGCAGCCAAGAAAGGCAGGGGGCGCGTTTCTACTATGGCTACACCTTC. The chain carries TRBV4-3 and TRBJ1-2, with 8 bases matching TRBD1. Germline assignment: CDR1 LGHNA and CDR2 YSLEER. With 0 bases clipped from V and 3 bases from J, the junction kept 12 bases outside the gene matches. CDR3 length: 18 residues.

V gene TRBV7-2 combines with J gene TRBJ2-7; 7 positions agree with TRBD2. V trimming: 8 bases; J trimming: 2 bases; junction bases outside the gene matches: 12. From germline, CDR1 is SGHTA and CDR2 FQGNSA. CDR3 length: 15 amino acids. This CDR3 is CASRVAPGTTYEQYF. The CDR3 nucleotides read TGTGCCAGCCGCGTAGCTCCGGGGACTACCTACGAGCAGTACTTC.

The chain employs TRBV5-4 and TRBJ1-6, with D perhaps matching TRBD1 (6 bases). Trimming left V 7 bases short and J 7 bases short, with 12 bases between. The CDR3 consists of 13 residues. Germline V gene lookup returns CDR1 SGHNT and CDR2 YYREEE (reference sequence). The CDR3: CASSGGQNSPLHF. Here the CDR3 DNA reads TGTGCCAGCTCCGGGGGGCAGAATTCACCCCTCCACTTT.

V usage is TRBV6-5 and J usage is TRBJ1-2, with TRBD1 matching over 10 bases. Trimming took 6 bases from V and 7 from J; bases not matched to a gene: 5. The CDR3 loop spans 13 amino acids. Germline V gene data show CDR1 as MNHEY and CDR2 as SVGAGI. This CDR3 is CASRTGTGVGYTF. The CDR3 DNA follows: TGTGCCAGCAGAACCGGGACAGGGGTTGGCTACACCTTC.

On this clonotype: Given a much more abundant clone one base away, this may be a read error. The genes are TRBV25-1 and TRBJ2-1; 8 nucleotides align to TRBD2. This CDR3 spans 16 amino acids. V shed 1 base and J 9 bases; nucleotides not matched to a gene: 11. Germline V gives CDR1 MGHDK, CDR2 SYGVNS. CDR3 residues: CASSEFGGGPSSEQFF. CDR3 nucleotides: TGTGCCAGCAGTGAATTTGGCGGGGGGCCTTCCAGTGAGCAGTTCTTC.

V is TRBV27 and J is TRBJ2-3; no firm D call. CDR1 MNHEY and CDR2 SMNVEV come from the germline V gene (reference sequence). This CDR3 contains 14 residues. The V gene lost 1 base and the J gene lost 4 bases, with 9 bases spanning the gap. The CDR3 spells CASSLLGKPDTQYF. In DNA form, the CDR3 reads TGTGCCAGCAGTTTATTAGGGAAGCCAGATACGCAGTATTTT.

This clonotype occurred many times. The genes are TRBV7-9 and TRBJ1-4, with 10 bases lining up with TRBD1. The CDR3 is 15 residues long. The junction had 5 bases not matched to a gene; V was cut back by 3 bases and J by 7 bases. Germline V lookup: CDR1 SEHNR, CDR2 FQNEAQ (reference sequence). CDR3 nucleotides: TGTGCCAGCAGCTTGGTGACAGGGGGCTTTGAAAAACTGTTTTTT. It translates to CASSLVTGGFEKLFF.

This clonotype was picked up many times. The chain's CDR3 is CASSRFVRNTQYF. The CDR3 coding sequence is TGTGCCAGCAGTAGATTCGTGAGGAATACGCAGTATTTT. V is TRBV6-2 or TRBV6-3 and J is TRBJ2-3; D unclear. V was clipped by 5 bases and J by 7 bases, with 13 bases between them. The CDR3 is 13 residues long. The V gene's germline CDR1 is MNHEY and CDR2 SVGEGT.

With regard to this clonotype: A clone one base away is much larger, so this may be a read error. V usage is TRBV18 and J usage is TRBJ2-3; D tentatively reads TRBD1 or TRBD2 (5 bases each). Germline-derived CDR1 and CDR2 are KGHSH and LQKENI. The CDR3 totals 13 residues. CDR3 DNA sequence: TGTGCCAGCTCACCGTCGGGGCCTGATACGCCGTATTTT. The encoded protein is CASSPSGPDTPYF. The full variable domain, completed using reference TRBV18 and TRBJ2-3, is NAGVMQNPRHLVRRRGQEARLRCSPMKGHSHVYWYRQLPEEGLKFMVYLQKENIIDESGMPKERFSAEFPKEGPSILRIQQVVRGDSAAYFCASSPSGPDTPYFGPGTRLTVL.

In this sample, this clonotype turned up a few times. This sequence joins TRBV19 and TRBJ1-2; no clear D gene. The germline V gene has CDR1 LNHDA and CDR2 SQIVND (reference sequence). The CDR3 has 16 amino acids. V was clipped by 6 bases and J by 4 bases, with 21 bases between them. The chain's CDR3 is CASRITPFGGLYGYTF. The CDR3 region has the DNA TGTGCCAGTAGGATCACCCCTTTTGGAGGGCTCTATGGCTACACCTTC.

Of note for this clonotype: This could be a read error, since a much larger clone is one nucleotide away. The gene calls are TRBV27 and TRBJ2-3; D might be TRBD2 (5 bases). Germline-derived CDR1 and CDR2 are MNHEY and SMNVEV (reference sequence). CDR3 length: 16 amino acids. The CDR3 sequence is CASSLLLGPSTDTQCF. DNA of the CDR3: TGTGCCAGCAGCCTACTCCTAGGACCTAGCACAGATACGCAGTGTTTT.

The chain employs TRBV5-1 and TRBJ1-1, with TRBD1 identical over 9 bases. The CDR3 totals 15 residues. Germline CDR1 is SGHRS and CDR2 is YFSETQ. After removal of 5 bases from V and 0 bases from J, the junction contained 5 bases not matched to a gene. CDR3 region: CASRADRGVNTEAFF. DNA of the CDR3: TGCGCCAGCAGAGCAGACAGGGGGGTGAACACTGAAGCTTTCTTT. The variable domain in full, with the rest retrieved from reference TRBV5-1 and TRBJ1-1, is KAGVTQTPRYLIKTRGQQVTLSCSPISGHRSVSWYQQTPGQGLQFLFEYFSETQRNKGNFPGRFSGRQFSNSRSEMNVSTLELGDSALYLCASRADRGVNTEAFFGQGTRLTVV.

On this clonotype: A read error may produce the germline difference seen at one junction end. The J gene is TRBJ2-2, the V gene TRBV15; D is possibly TRBD2 (5 bases). The CDR3 totals 17 residues. The germline V gene has CDR1 LNHNV and CDR2 YYDKDF (reference sequence). The CDR3 DNA sequence: TGTGCCACCAGCAGGGAGTTTCTCCCTTCGAACACCGGGGAGCTGGTTTTT. Its translation: CATSREFLPSNTGELVF.

As to this clonotype: A much larger clone is a single base away; this may be a read error. The chain combines TRBV7-9 with TRBJ2-5, with D tentatively TRBD1 (5 bases). This CDR3 has 15 residues. The germline V gene has CDR1 SEHNR and CDR2 FQNEAQ (reference sequence). V dropped 5 bases and J dropped 4 bases, with 17 bases sitting between them. The CDR3 loop is CASSPWTRMRETQYF. The CDR3 DNA sequence: TGTGCCAGCAGCCCCTGGACACGGATGAGAGAGACCCAGTACTTC.

The chain uses TRBV2 and TRBJ2-7; a possible D gene is TRBD1 (6 bases). V shed 1 base and J shed 7 bases, with 11 bases lying between them. Germline CDR1 SNHLY, CDR2 FYNNEI. The CDR3 is 13 amino acids. The CDR3, as DNA: TGTGCCAGCAGTGAAGAGGGGGTTTATGAGCAGTACTTC. Translated: CASSEEGVYEQYF. The full variable domain, with the rest looked up from reference TRBV2 and TRBJ2-7, is EPEVTQTPSHQVTQMGQEVILRCVPISNHLYFYWYRQILGQKVEFLVSFYNNEISEKSEIFDDQFSVERPDGSNFTLKIRSTKLEDSAMYFCASSEEGVYEQYFGPGTRLTVT.

This clonotype has more than one count but fewer than ten. The chain links TRBV19 to TRBJ1-6; D might be TRBD1 (5 bases). There are 18 residues in the CDR3. V was pared by 2 bases and J by 7 bases, with 21 bases between. In germline, CDR1 is LNHDA, CDR2 SQIVND (reference sequence). CDR3 nucleotide sequence: TGTGCCAGTAGTATATTGGCGGACGGGGGAAGAGTGAATTCACCCCTCCACTTT. It is translated as CASSILADGGRVNSPLHF.

This clonotype was recorded at least ten times. The genes are TRBV7-9 and TRBJ1-1; D remains unclear. The V end was cut by 7 bases, the J end by 8 bases, with 20 bases between. Germline V lookup: CDR1 SEHNR, CDR2 FQNEAQ (reference sequence). The CDR3 contains 14 residues. The CDR3: CASTGPRSNGEAFF. CDR3 coding DNA: TGTGCCAGCACCGGCCCCAGGTCGAACGGGGAAGCTTTCTTT. Complete variable domain (other parts from reference TRBV7-9 and TRBJ1-1): DTGVSQNPRHKITKRGQNVTFRCDPISEHNRLYWYRQTLGQGPEFLTYFQNEAQLEKSRLLSDRFSAERPKGSFSTLEIQRTEQGDSAMYLCASTGPRSNGEAFFGQGTRLTVV.

This clonotype has a count of ten or more. The chain links TRBV2 to TRBJ2-7, with D possibly being TRBD1 (6 bases). V was clipped by 6 bases and J by 5 bases, with 11 bases between them. The CDR3 has 12 residues. Germline loops: CDR1 SNHLY, CDR2 FYNNEI. The DNA for the CDR3 is TGTGCCAGCAGAGGACAGCCTCACGAGCAGTACTTC. Translating gives CASRGQPHEQYF. The full variable domain, completed using reference TRBV2 and TRBJ2-7, is EPEVTQTPSHQVTQMGQEVILRCVPISNHLYFYWYRQILGQKVEFLVSFYNNEISEKSEIFDDQFSVERPDGSNFTLKIRSTKLEDSAMYFCASRGQPHEQYFGPGTRLTVT.

In its sample, this clonotype was seen a few times. This chain links TRBV6-2 or TRBV6-3 with TRBJ2-3; 12 bases are a match to TRBD1. Germline values: CDR1 MNHEY, CDR2 SVGEGT. J lost 2 bases, V lost 0 bases, and 3 bases had no gene match. The CDR3 runs 17 residues. The CDR3 region has the DNA TGTGCCAGCAGTTACTCGAGGGACAGGGGGCACACAGATACGCAGTATTTT. Protein product: CASSYSRDRGHTDTQYF.

This chain joins TRBV4-1 and TRBJ1-2; 8 positions agree with TRBD1. V shed 0 bases, J shed 4 bases, and the junction held 7 bases outside the gene matches. This CDR3 spans 16 amino acids. The germline V gene encodes CDR1 MGHRA and CDR2 YSYEKL. The CDR3 is CASSQDFRGRAYGYTF. CDR3 DNA: TGCGCCAGCAGCCAAGATTTCAGGGGGCGGGCCTATGGCTACACCTTC.

In DNA, the CDR3 is TGCGCCCGCCGCCCAATTTCTAGCGGGGGTTCGGATACGCAGTATTTT. This gives the protein CARRPISSGGSDTQYF. V gene TRBV4-1 combines with J gene TRBJ2-3; 10 bases are a match to TRBD2. The J segment lost 6 bases and the V segment lost 11 bases, leaving 17 bases of the junction unmatched. CDR1 is MGHRA, CDR2 YSYEKL, per germline. CDR3 length: 16 residues.

This chain joins TRBV19 and TRBJ1-5; D is undetermined. Trimming removed 6 bases at V and 4 bases at J, with 10 bases between. The CDR3 sequence is 13 residues long. Germline V gene sequence: CDR1 LNHDA, CDR2 SQIVND (reference sequence). CDR3 region: CASSTGLNQPQHF. The CDR3 DNA is TGTGCCAGTAGCACGGGTCTTAATCAGCCCCAGCATTTT. Drawing the rest from reference TRBV19 and TRBJ1-5, the complete variable domain is DGGITQSPKYLFRKEGQNVTLSCEQNLNHDAMYWYRQDPGQGLRLIYYSQIVNDFQKGDIAEGYSVSREKKESFPLTVTSAQKNPTAFYLCASSTGLNQPQHFGDGTRLSIL.